This TCR beta chain emerged from a study of shared clonotypes between healthy human individuals. The assay was immunoSEQ multiplex PCR, and TCRdb's table has in-frame clones only and misses some. The data show roughly 2.4 million clones, with nearly 97% seen just once and roughly 0.13% held by the top ten. The sample taken for sequencing was naive CD4+ T cells sorted from blood. Subset specified: CD45RA+ positively selected. This clonotype originated in a man between 18 and 35 years old in good health.

The CDR3 reads CASSPGAAWDTEAFF. The CDR3 DNA reads TGTGCCAGCAGCCCAGGGGCGGCGTGGGACACTGAAGCTTTCTTT. This chain joins TRBV27 and TRBJ1-1, with D tentatively TRBD1 (6 bases). The CDR3 sequence is 15 residues long. Deletions cut 6 bases from V and 3 bases from J, with 17 bases between. CDR1 MNHEY and CDR2 SMNVEV come from the germline V gene (reference sequence).